The present T cell receptor (beta chain) was sequenced within a study of T-cell reconstitution after alpha-beta-depleted transplantation in children (dated by TCRdb to about 2016). General notes on the study: Using TCR repertoire profiling, the study quantitatively followed how T-cell immune reconstitution unfolded in children after TCRalphabeta/CD19-depleted allogeneic hematopoietic cell transplantation.

From the cysteine through the phenylalanine, the CDR3 covers 17 amino acids. The CDR3 DNA has 51 bases and is translated from base 1. V is reduced by 0 bases and J by 0 bases, leaving a spacing of 15 bases between them. CDR1 and CDR2 (SQVTM, ANQGSEA) derive from the germline V gene. This clonotype has more than one count but fewer than ten. This receptor's antigen is unknown. The sample holds no much larger clone one base away, and base qualities are not on file. Libraries were made using PCR. TCRdb names Illumina HiSeq 2500 as the instrument used. TCR library preparation used molecular barcoding, with unique molecular identifiers applied to normalize quantification of the TCRbeta repertoire. TCRdb passed the public sequencing reads through fastp at Q25 and MiXCR, retaining productive beta sequences. Under each unique CDR3 protein, matching rows form one entry showing the most common genes and DNA. The sample table contains some 500,000 distinct CDR3 sequences; only one count was recorded for approximately 20% of them. Jointly, the top ten make up about 3.1% of the sample.

The sequencing here drew on PBMCs from the stem cell graft donor, taken from the stem cell graft. The V gene is TRBV29-1 and the J gene is TRBJ2-1; the D gene identity is not certain. The origin of this receptor is a human donor who donated a stem cell graft to a child with acute lymphoblastic leukemia. The CDR3 region reads CSVEDPWAETSYNEQFF. The sequenced DNA: TGCAGCGTTGAAGATCCCTGGGCGGAAACCTCCTACAATGAGCAGTTCTTC.